The 9 T cell receptor beta chains given below trace back to one sample, sequenced in a study of cytomegalovirus exposure and HLA in healthy donors. Repertoires were generated with immunoSEQ multiplex PCR, while TCRdb's copy carries only in-frame clones and drops some. The sample has 150,000 to 200,000 clones; under 90% are singletons. The specimen was PBMCs. Every receptor here comes from a man in his late teens or twenties in good health and CMV-seropositive.

This sequence joins TRBV19 and TRBJ1-5; D is unresolved. Germline V CDR1 and CDR2: LNHDA, SQIVND (reference sequence). V lost 3 bases and J 6 bases, leaving 6 bases between the germline ends. The CDR3 is 12 amino acids. The CDR3 protein is CASSIGFQPQHF. For the CDR3, the DNA is TGTGCCAGTAGTATCGGTTTTCAGCCCCAGCATTTT. The full variable domain, in which reference TRBV19 and TRBJ1-5 provide the parts outside the CDR3, is DGGITQSPKYLFRKEGQNVTLSCEQNLNHDAMYWYRQDPGQGLRLIYYSQIVNDFQKGDIAEGYSVSREKKESFPLTVTSAQKNPTAFYLCASSIGFQPQHFGDGTRLSIL.

The genes are TRBV5-4 and TRBJ2-7; D might be TRBD2 (5 bases). The CDR3 contains 15 residues. V was shortened by 0 bases and J by 0 bases, with 10 bases between the two germline ends. Germline V gene data show CDR1 as SGHNT and CDR2 as YYREEE (reference sequence). DNA of the CDR3: TGTGCCAGCAGCTTGGAGAGCGGAAACTCCTACGAGCAGTACTTC. This gives the protein CASSLESGNSYEQYF.

The rearrangement joins TRBV7-8 to TRBJ1-1, with D hard to call. Germline values: CDR1 SGHVS, CDR2 FQNEAQ. This CDR3 contains 14 residues. Between the trimmed V and J ends, which lost 7 bases and 1 base, there was a span of 13 bases. The CDR3 spells CASNPGRGNTEAFF. CDR3 nucleotides: TGTGCCAGCAACCCCGGACGGGGGAACACTGAAGCTTTCTTT. Using reference TRBV7-8 and TRBJ1-1 for the parts outside the CDR3, the full variable domain is GAGVSQSPRYKVAKRGQDVALRCDPISGHVSLFWYQQALGQGPEFLTYFQNEAQLDKSGLPSDRFFAERPEGSVSTLKIQRTQQEDSAVYLCASNPGRGNTEAFFGQGTRLTVV.

This rearrangement joins TRBV30 to TRBJ1-2; D remains unclear. Germline V gene lookup returns CDR1 GTSNPN and CDR2 SVGIG (reference sequence). V lost 2 bases and J 11 bases, leaving 18 bases between the germline ends. The CDR3 is made up of 13 amino acids. In DNA, the CDR3 is TGTGCCTGGAGTCCTCCCGGGGTGATCGGTTACACCTTC. Translation: CAWSPPGVIGYTF. Variable domain in full (rest from reference TRBV30 and TRBJ1-2): SQTIHQWPATLVQPVGSPLSLECTVEGTSNPNLYWYRQAAGRGLQLLFYSVGIGQISSEVPQNLSASRPQDRQFILSSKKLLLSDSGFYLCAWSPPGVIGYTFGSGTRLTVV.

In nucleotides, the CDR3 is TGTGCCAGCAGCTTAAACTCGCTTGGCACCGGGGAGCTGTTTTTT. Protein sequence: CASSLNSLGTGELFF. This chain uses TRBV7-3 with TRBJ2-2; D unclear. There are 15 residues in the CDR3. V lost 1 base to trimming and J lost 4 bases, with 10 bases between them. Germline CDR1 is SGHTA and CDR2 is FQGTGA. The variable domain in full, with the rest retrieved from reference TRBV7-3 and TRBJ2-2, is GAGVSQTPSNKVTEKGKYVELRCDPISGHTALYWYRQSLGQGPEFLIYFQGTGAADDSGLPNDRFFAVRPEGSVSTLKIQRTERGDSAVYLCASSLNSLGTGELFFGEGSRLTVL.

This chain connects TRBV5-4 to TRBJ2-1, with a tentative D call TRBD2 (5 bases). Germline values: CDR1 SGHNT, CDR2 YYREEE (reference sequence). This CDR3 contains 12 residues. The germline V and J ends were trimmed by 5 bases and 7 bases, with 10 bases remaining between them. CDR3 loop: CASSTGKNEQFF. The CDR3 bases are TGTGCCAGCAGTACGGGGAAAAATGAGCAGTTCTTC.

The chain is built from TRBV28 and TRBJ1-2, with 8 bases matching TRBD1. J lost 4 bases, V lost 2 bases, and 3 bases had no gene match. The CDR3 consists of 14 residues. Germline loops: CDR1 MDHEN, CDR2 SYDVKM. CDR3 sequence reads: CASSLDRGSYGYTF. CDR3 DNA: TGTGCCAGCAGTTTAGACAGGGGAAGCTATGGCTACACCTTC.

This rearrangement joins TRBV5-1 to TRBJ2-1, with D perhaps TRBD2 (6 bases). Germline CDR1 reads SGHRS; CDR2 reads YFSETQ. The CDR3 loop spans 14 amino acids. Trimming pared 7 bases from V and 8 bases from J, leaving 19 bases between. DNA of the CDR3: TGCGCCAGCGCAGGAGGTCTAGCGACCCATGAGCAGTTCTTC. Translating gives CASAGGLATHEQFF.

The rearrangement links TRBV15 to TRBJ2-7; the match to TRBD1 covers 9 bases. The CDR3 is 17 amino acids. Per the germline V gene, CDR1 is LNHNV and CDR2 is YYDKDF (reference sequence). Unmatched junction bases numbered 12, after V lost 2 bases and J lost 4 bases. In nucleotides, the CDR3 is TGTGCCACCAGCAGACTCCTCGCACAGGGGGCGCAATACGAGCAGTACTTC. Translation gives CATSRLLAQGAQYEQYF.